The present T cell receptor (beta chain) was sequenced within a study of cytomegalovirus exposure and HLA in healthy donors. CDR3 length: 16 residues. Germline V gives CDR1 SGHTA, CDR2 FQGNSA. V lost 3 bases to trimming and J lost 1 base; unmatched junction nucleotides: 7. The PCR had 60 Vbeta and 13 Jbeta primers. Assay: immunoSEQ multiplex PCR; the TCRdb copy retains only in-frame clones and omits some. The sample includes roughly 180,000 clones, 70% to 90% of them seen just once. The specimen sequenced was PBMCs. The origin of this receptor is a woman under 30 in good health and CMV-seropositive. The V and J genes are TRBV7-2 and TRBJ1-2, with 8 bases that match TRBD1. The CDR3: CASSFPDREGNYGYTF. CDR3 in DNA: TGTGCCAGCAGCTTCCCGGACAGGGAAGGTAACTATGGCTACACCTTC.